These 6 T cell receptor beta chains share one sample of origin, sequenced in a study of T cells after yellow fever vaccination. A single record per CDR3 protein comes from TCRdb applying MiXCR to the 5' RACE reads. The sample has around 500,000 distinct CDR3 sequences; roughly a fifth are singletons. The sequencing here drew on PBMCs, taken roughly 20 days after the first yellow fever vaccination. These receptors were taken from a man between 18 and 29 years old who received the YFV17D yellow fever vaccine.

The chain couples TRBV29-1 to TRBJ2-1, with D tentatively TRBD1 or TRBD2 (6 bases each). Trimming pared 0 bases from V and 6 bases from J, leaving 18 bases between. CDR1 is SQVTM, CDR2 ANQGSEA, per germline. The CDR3 length is 16 residues. The chain's CDR3 is CSVEEWEAGDTNEQFF. CDR3 in DNA: TGCAGCGTTGAAGAATGGGAGGCAGGGGATACCAATGAGCAGTTCTTC.

This clonotype was detected only a few times. This chain connects TRBV12-3 or TRBV12-4 to TRBJ2-7; either TRBD1 or TRBD2 may supply D (5 bases each). Trimming left V 1 base short and J 0 bases short, with 7 bases between. The CDR3 length is 14 residues. The CDR3 DNA is TGTGCCAGCAGTTTAGGGGGGTACTCCTACGAGCAGTACTTC. Translation: CASSLGGYSYEQYF.

The sample holds a few counts of this clonotype. The V and J genes are TRBV7-9 and TRBJ2-3; tentatively, D is TRBD1 (6 bases). V was shortened by 3 bases and J by 0 bases, with 10 bases between the two germline ends. The CDR3 runs 15 residues. Per the germline V gene, CDR1 is SEHNR and CDR2 is FQNEAQ (reference sequence). The CDR3 reads CASSFGQFSTDTQYF. The CDR3 bases are TGTGCCAGCAGCTTCGGACAGTTTAGCACAGATACGCAGTATTTT. Combining the CDR3 with reference TRBV7-9 and TRBJ2-3 gives the whole variable domain DTGVSQNPRHKITKRGQNVTFRCDPISEHNRLYWYRQTLGQGPEFLTYFQNEAQLEKSRLLSDRFSAERPKGSFSTLEIQRTEQGDSAMYLCASSFGQFSTDTQYFGPGTRLTVL.

This clonotype came up a few times. The chain couples TRBV24-1 to TRBJ2-7; TRBD2 might be the D (5 bases). This CDR3 comprises 15 residues. The ends were cut back, 12 bases at V and 7 bases at J, with 27 bases in the middle. Germline-derived CDR1 and CDR2 are KGHDR and SFDVKD. The CDR3, as DNA: TGTGCCCCGAGCACAGAAGCGGCTATAGGCACGGAGCAGTACGTC. This translates into CAPSTEAAIGTEQYV.

This clonotype appeared many times. The rearrangement links TRBV6-1 to TRBJ1-1, with TRBD1 matching 8 bases. This CDR3 contains 16 residues. Germline assignment: CDR1 MNHNS and CDR2 SASEGT. J was trimmed by 5 bases and V by 1 base; bases with no gene match: 9. The CDR3 region is CASSEGQGPGQTEAFF. The CDR3 DNA sequence: TGTGCCAGCAGTGAAGGACAGGGGCCGGGTCAGACTGAAGCTTTCTTT.

Only a few counts were recorded for this clonotype. The rearrangement uses TRBV10-3 and TRBJ1-1, with unresolved D. Germline loops: CDR1 ENHRY, CDR2 SYGVKD. Trimming left V 0 bases short and J 3 bases short, with 17 bases between. The CDR3 is made up of 17 amino acids. CDR3 DNA: TGTGCCATCAGTGAGTCGGCCGACGACCTTGGGGACACTGAAGCTTTCTTT. Translation gives CAISESADDLGDTEAFF.